This T cell receptor (beta chain) came from a study of blood T cell repertoires in COVID-19. Sequenced by immunoSEQ multiplex PCR; TCRdb stores in-frame clones only, minus some. The table includes under 350,000 clones, approximately 84% detected once. V lost 6 bases and J lost 4; bases outside the gene matches: 8. CDR1 is KGHSH and CDR2 is LQKENI in the germline V gene. The CDR3 totals 14 residues. The rearrangement links TRBV18 to TRBJ1-2, with 7 bases that match TRBD1. This clonotype was sampled from a man aged 25 to 40 who had recovered from COVID-19. The source material was PBMCs or T cells enriched from blood (not recorded which). DNA for the CDR3: TGTGCCAGCTCCGACAGGGTCTTCAGCTATGGCTACACCTTC. It encodes CASSDRVFSYGYTF.